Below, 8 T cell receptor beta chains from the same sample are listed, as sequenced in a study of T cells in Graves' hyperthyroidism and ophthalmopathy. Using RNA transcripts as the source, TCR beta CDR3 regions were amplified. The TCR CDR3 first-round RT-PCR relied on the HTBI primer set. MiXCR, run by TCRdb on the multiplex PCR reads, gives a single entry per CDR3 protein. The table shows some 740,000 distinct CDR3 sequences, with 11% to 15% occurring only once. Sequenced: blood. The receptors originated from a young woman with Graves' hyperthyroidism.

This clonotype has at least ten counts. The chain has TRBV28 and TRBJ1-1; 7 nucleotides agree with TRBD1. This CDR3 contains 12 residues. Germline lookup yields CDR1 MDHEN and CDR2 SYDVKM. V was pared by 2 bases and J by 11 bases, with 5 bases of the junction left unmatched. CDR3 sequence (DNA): TGTGCCAGCAGTTTAAGGACAGGCCGGGCTTTCTTT. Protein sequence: CASSLRTGRAFF. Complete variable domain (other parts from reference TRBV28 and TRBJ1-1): DVKVTQSSRYLVKRTGEKVFLECVQDMDHENMFWYRQDPGLGLRLIYFSYDVKMKEKGDIPEGYSVSREKKERFSLILESASTNQTSMYLCASSLRTGRAFFGQGTRLTVV.

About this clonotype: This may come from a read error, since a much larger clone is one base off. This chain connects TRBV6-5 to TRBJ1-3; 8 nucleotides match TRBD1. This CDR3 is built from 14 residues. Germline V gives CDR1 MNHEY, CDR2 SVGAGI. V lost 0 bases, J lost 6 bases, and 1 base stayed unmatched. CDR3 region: CASSYSGQANTIYF. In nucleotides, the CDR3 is TGTGCCAGCAGTTACTCGGGACAGGCAAACACCATATATTTT.

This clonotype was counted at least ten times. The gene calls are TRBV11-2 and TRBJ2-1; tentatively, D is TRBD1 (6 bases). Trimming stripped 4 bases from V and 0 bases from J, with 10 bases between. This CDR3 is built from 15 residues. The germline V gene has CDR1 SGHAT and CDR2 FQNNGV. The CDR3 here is CASSSQGTSYNEQFF. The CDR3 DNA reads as TGTGCCAGCAGCTCCCAGGGGACCTCCTACAATGAGCAGTTCTTC.

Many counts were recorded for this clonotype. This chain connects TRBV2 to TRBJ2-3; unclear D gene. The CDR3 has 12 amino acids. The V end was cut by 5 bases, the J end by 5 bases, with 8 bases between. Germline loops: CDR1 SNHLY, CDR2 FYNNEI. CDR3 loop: CASSQSGDTQYF. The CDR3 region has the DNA TGTGCCAGCAGTCAGAGTGGAGATACGCAGTATTTT.

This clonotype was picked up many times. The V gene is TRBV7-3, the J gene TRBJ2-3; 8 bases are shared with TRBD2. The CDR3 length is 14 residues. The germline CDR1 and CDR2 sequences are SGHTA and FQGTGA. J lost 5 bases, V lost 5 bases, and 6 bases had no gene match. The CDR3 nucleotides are TGTGCCAGCAGCAGGAGCGGGAGTCAAGATACGCAGTATTTT. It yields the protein CASSRSGSQDTQYF. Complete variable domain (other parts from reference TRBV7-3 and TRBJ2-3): GAGVSQTPSNKVTEKGKYVELRCDPISGHTALYWYRQSLGQGPEFLIYFQGTGAADDSGLPNDRFFAVRPEGSVSTLKIQRTERGDSAVYLCASSRSGSQDTQYFGPGTRLTVL.

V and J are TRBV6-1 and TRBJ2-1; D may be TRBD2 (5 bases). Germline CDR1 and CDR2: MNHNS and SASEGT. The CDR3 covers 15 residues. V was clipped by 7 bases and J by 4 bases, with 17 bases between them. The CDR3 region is CASKGLWERYNEQFF. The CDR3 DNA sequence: TGTGCCAGCAAGGGATTGTGGGAGCGATACAATGAGCAGTTCTTC.

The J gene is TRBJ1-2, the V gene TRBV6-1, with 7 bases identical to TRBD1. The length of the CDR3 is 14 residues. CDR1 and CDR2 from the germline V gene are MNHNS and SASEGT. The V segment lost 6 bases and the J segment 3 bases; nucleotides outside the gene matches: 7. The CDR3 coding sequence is TGTGCCAGCAGGAACCTACAGGGGTACTATGGCTACACCTTC. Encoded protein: CASRNLQGYYGYTF.

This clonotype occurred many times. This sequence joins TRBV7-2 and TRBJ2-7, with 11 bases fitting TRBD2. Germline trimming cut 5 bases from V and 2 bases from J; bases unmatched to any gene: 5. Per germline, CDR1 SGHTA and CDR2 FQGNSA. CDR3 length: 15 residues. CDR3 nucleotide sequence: TGTGCCAGCAGCCCGGGACTAGCGGTAACCTACGAGCAGTACTTC. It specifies CASSPGLAVTYEQYF.